The rows below give T cell receptor beta chains drawn from one sample of a study of cytomegalovirus exposure and HLA in healthy donors. Libraries were prepared by immunoSEQ multiplex PCR; TCRdb keeps only in-frame clonotypes and omits some of them. The specimen's table records around 120,000 clones. The sequencing sample was made of PBMCs. The receptors shown here come from a man aged 45-60 years in good health and CMV-seronegative. Both conserved end residues are part of each CDR3. A D gene is named only where the DNA matches it firmly.

J gene,V gene,D gene,CDR3 protein,CDR3 DNA
TRBJ1-1,TRBV7-2,NA,CASSSDRNTEAFF,TGTGCCAGCAGCTCGGACAGGAACACTGAAGCTTTCTTT
TRBJ1-5,TRBV5-6,NA,CASSSVHQPQHF,TGTGCCAGCAGCTCGGTTCATCAGCCCCAGCATTTT
TRBJ2-3,TRBV10-1,TRBD1,CASSESGTGTDTQYF,TGCGCCAGCAGTGAGTCCGGGACAGGAACAGATACGCAGTATTTT
TRBJ2-7,TRBV11-3,TRBD1,CASSTTGGEYYEQYF,TGTGCCAGCAGCACCACAGGGGGAGAGTACTACGAGCAGTACTTC
TRBJ2-7,TRBV2,NA,CASSGRVYEQYF,TGTGCCAGCAGTGGCAGGGTGTACGAGCAGTACTTC
TRBJ1-5,TRBV18,NA,CASSPPMGRNQPQHF,TGTGCCAGCTCACCACCGATGGGGCGCAATCAGCCCCAGCATTTT
TRBJ1-2,TRBV9,TRBD1,CASSLTGGAYGYTF,TGTGCCAGCAGCTTAACAGGGGGCGCCTATGGCTACACCTTC
TRBJ1-1,TRBV19,NA,CASSIQAREGTEAFF,TGTGCCAGTAGTATACAGGCCAGGGAAGGAACTGAAGCTTTCTTT
TRBJ1-2,TRBV6-1,NA,CASRYRREGEGYTF,TGTGCCAGCAGGTACCGTCGAGAAGGGGAAGGCTACACCTTC
TRBJ1-2,TRBV2,TRBD1,CASSDRTGTGGYTF,TGTGCCAGCAGTGATAGGACAGGGACGGGTGGCTACACCTTC
TRBJ1-1,TRBV30,NA,CAWSRLTWGDTEAFF,TGTGCCTGGAGTCGGCTAACCTGGGGGGACACTGAAGCTTTCTTT
TRBJ2-1,TRBV5-1,TRBD2,CASSFLAGVPYNEQFF,TGCGCCAGCAGCTTCTTAGCGGGAGTGCCCTACAATGAGCAGTTCTTC
TRBJ1-2,TRBV5-4,NA,CASSNTSGGMNYGYTF,TGTGCCAGCAGCAACACCTCGGGGGGGATGAACTATGGCTACACCTTC
TRBJ1-5,TRBV5-8,TRBD1,CASSRDRVGNQPQHF,TGTGCCAGCAGCCGAGACAGGGTTGGCAATCAGCCCCAGCATTTT
TRBJ2-4,TRBV7-2,TRBD2,CASSPGLAGGVGNIQYF,TGTGCCAGCAGCCCTGGACTAGCGGGGGGTGTGGGGAACATTCAGTACTTC
TRBJ2-7,TRBV11-2,NA,CASSLMGGPYEQYF,TGTGCCAGCAGCCTCATGGGGGGTCCCTACGAGCAGTACTTC
TRBJ1-2,TRBV6-1,NA,CASSEVAGEEDGYTF,TGTGCCAGCAGTGAAGTGGCAGGGGAAGAGGATGGCTACACCTTC
TRBJ1-6,TRBV7-2,NA,CASTPRGNNSPLHF,TGTGCCAGCACCCCTAGGGGGAATAATTCACCCCTCCACTTT
TRBJ2-1,TRBV29-1,TRBD2,CSVTTSGRALSGEQFF,TGCAGCGTAACGACTAGCGGGAGGGCCCTCAGCGGTGAGCAGTTCTTC
TRBJ1-1,TRBV29-1,NA,CSALTTGDTEAFF,TGCAGCGCCCTCACGACAGGAGACACTGAAGCTTTCTTT
TRBJ1-2,TRBV18,NA,CASSPPTGSTGNYGYTF,TGTGCCAGCTCACCACCGACAGGCTCCACAGGGAACTATGGCTACACCTTC
TRBJ2-1,TRBV9,TRBD2,CASSLLAGGPYEQFF,TGTGCCAGCAGCCTGCTAGCGGGAGGGCCCTATGAGCAGTTCTTC
TRBJ1-2,TRBV11-3,NA,CASSLIGWQDGYTF,TGTGCCAGCAGCTTAATTGGATGGCAGGATGGCTACACCTTC
TRBJ1-2,TRBV5-6,NA,CASSLAGFDYGYTF,TGTGCCAGCAGCTTGGCCGGTTTTGACTATGGCTACACCTTC
TRBJ2-1,TRBV7-7,NA,CASSLAAHNEQFF,TGTGCTAGCAGCTTAGCGGCCCACAATGAGCAGTTCTTC
TRBJ1-3,TRBV4-3,NA,CASSRRHDSGNTIYF,TGCGCCAGCAGCCGTCGACACGACTCTGGAAACACCATATATTTT
TRBJ2-2,TRBV27,TRBD1,CASGYLDRANTGELFF,TGTGCCAGCGGGTACCTGGACAGGGCGAACACCGGGGAGCTGTTTTTT
TRBJ2-7,TRBV18,TRBD1,CASSPAGTGRYEQYF,TGTGCCAGCTCACCAGCGGGGACAGGGAGGTACGAGCAGTACTTC
TRBJ1-2,TRBV6-4,NA,CASSDSGGDRLGYTF,TGTGCCAGCAGTGACTCGGGGGGGGATCGCCTTGGCTACACCTTC
TRBJ1-1,TRBV5-1,TRBD1,CASSLGTGTEAFF,TGCGCCAGCAGCCTTGGGACAGGGACTGAAGCTTTCTTT
TRBJ1-2,TRBV4-3,NA,CASSQEAYSVYGYTF,TGCGCCAGCAGCCAAGAGGCTTATTCCGTCTATGGCTACACCTTC
TRBJ1-1,TRBV18,TRBD1,CASSPRRTGGRDTEAFF,TGTGCCAGCTCACCCCGTCGGACAGGGGGCCGGGACACTGAAGCTTTCTTT